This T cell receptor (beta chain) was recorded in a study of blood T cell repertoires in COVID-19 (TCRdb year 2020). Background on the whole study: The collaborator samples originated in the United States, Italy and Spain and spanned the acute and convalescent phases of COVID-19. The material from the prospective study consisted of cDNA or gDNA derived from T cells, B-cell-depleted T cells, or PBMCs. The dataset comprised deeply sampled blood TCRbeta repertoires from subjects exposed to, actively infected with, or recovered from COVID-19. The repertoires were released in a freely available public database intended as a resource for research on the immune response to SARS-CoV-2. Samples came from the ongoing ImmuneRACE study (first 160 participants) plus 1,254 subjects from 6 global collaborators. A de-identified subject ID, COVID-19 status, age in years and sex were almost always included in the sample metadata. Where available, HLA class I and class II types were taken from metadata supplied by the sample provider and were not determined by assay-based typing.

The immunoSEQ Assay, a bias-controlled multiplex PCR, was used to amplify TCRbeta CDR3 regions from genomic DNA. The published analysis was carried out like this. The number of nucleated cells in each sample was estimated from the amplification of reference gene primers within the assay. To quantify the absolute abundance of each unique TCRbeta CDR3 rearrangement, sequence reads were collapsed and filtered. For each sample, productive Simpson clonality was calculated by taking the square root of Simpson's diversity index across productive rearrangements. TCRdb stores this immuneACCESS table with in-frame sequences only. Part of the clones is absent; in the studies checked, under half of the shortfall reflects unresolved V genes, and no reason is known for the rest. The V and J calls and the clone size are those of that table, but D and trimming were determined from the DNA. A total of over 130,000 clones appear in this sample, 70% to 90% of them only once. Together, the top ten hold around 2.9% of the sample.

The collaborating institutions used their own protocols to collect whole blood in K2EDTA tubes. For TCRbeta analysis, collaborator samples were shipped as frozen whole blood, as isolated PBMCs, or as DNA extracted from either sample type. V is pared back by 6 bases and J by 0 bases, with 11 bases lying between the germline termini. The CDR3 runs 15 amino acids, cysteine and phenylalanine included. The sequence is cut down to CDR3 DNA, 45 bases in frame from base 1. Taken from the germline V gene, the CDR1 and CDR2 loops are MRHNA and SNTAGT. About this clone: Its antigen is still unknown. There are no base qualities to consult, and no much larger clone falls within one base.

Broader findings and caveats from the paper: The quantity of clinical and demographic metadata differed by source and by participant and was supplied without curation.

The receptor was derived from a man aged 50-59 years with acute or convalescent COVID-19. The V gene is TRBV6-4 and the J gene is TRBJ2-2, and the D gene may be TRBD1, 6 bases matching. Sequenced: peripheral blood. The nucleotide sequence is TGTGCCAGCAGCCCGGACAGTCCGAACACCGGGGAGCTGTTTTTT. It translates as CASSPDSPNTGELFF.